The clone carrying this TCR beta chain has only one observation. Its specificity is not known. CDR1 MGHRA and CDR2 YSYEKL come from the germline V gene. The CDR3 length is 15 residues. The trim removed 5 bases at V and 8 bases at J, leaving 8 bases unmatched. These data originate in a study of OX40 agonist ivuxolimab in advanced cancers. Study-wide background: From roughly 20 to 85 years was the age range, with a mean of 60 years, and over 80% were male. Findings and caveats of the study: At 0.1 to 3.0 mg/kg, clonal expansion of CD4+ and CD8+ blood T cells had occurred by week 6. Also present in some nonresponders was a low level of normalized T-cell clonal expansion.

Assay used: immunoSEQ multiplex PCR; TCRdb lists only in-frame clones, some missing. The table has about 79,000 clones, around 92% seen once. The study sampled blood at baseline, cycle 4 day 1, and cycle 7 day 1. This clonotype was obtained from an adult with an advanced solid tumor such as melanoma, head and neck, liver or kidney cancer. This rearrangement joins TRBV4-1 to TRBJ1-4; TRBD1 agrees at 10 bases. Material: CD4+ or CD8+ T cells sorted from blood, obtained in a trial of the OX40 agonist ivuxolimab. The CDR3 nucleotides are TGCGCCAGCAGCTCGCCGGGACAGGGGAAGGAAAAACTGTTTTTT. Translated, it gives CASSSPGQGKEKLFF.